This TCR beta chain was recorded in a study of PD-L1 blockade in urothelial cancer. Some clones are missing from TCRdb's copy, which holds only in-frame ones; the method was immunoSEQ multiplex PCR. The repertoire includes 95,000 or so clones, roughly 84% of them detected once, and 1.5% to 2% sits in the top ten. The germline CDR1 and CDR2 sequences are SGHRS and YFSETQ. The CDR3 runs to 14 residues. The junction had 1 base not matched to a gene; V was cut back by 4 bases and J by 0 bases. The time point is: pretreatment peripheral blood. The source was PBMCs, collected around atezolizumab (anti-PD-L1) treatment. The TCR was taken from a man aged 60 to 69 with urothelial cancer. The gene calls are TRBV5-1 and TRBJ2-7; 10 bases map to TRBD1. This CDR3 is CASSGDRGSYEQYF. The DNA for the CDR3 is TGCGCCAGCAGCGGGGACAGGGGCTCCTACGAGCAGTACTTC.